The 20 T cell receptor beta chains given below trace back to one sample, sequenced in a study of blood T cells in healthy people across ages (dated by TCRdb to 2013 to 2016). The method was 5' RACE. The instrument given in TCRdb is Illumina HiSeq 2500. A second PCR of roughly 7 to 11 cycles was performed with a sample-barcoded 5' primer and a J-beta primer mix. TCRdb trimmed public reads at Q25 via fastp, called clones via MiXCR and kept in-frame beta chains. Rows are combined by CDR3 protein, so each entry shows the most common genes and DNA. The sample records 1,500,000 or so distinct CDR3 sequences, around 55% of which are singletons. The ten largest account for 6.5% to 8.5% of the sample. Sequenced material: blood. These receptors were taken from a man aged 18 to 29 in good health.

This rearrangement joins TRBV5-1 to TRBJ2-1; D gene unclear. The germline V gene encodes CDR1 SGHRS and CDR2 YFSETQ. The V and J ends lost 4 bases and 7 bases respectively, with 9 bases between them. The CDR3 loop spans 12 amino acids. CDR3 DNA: TGCGCCAGCAGCGTGGCGGTAAATGAGCAGTTCTTC. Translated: CASSVAVNEQFF.

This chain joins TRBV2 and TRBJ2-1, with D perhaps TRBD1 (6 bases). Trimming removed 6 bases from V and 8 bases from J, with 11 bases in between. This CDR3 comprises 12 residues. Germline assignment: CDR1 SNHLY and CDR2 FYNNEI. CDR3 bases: TGTGCCAGCAGAGAACAGGGACATGAGCAGTTCTTC. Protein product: CASREQGHEQFF.

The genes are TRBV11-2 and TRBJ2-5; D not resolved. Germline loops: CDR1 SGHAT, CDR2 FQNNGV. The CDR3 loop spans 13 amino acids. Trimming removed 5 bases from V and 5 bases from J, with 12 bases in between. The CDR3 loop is CASSRPGLETQYF. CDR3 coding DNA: TGTGCCAGCAGCCGGCCGGGCCTGGAGACCCAGTACTTC.

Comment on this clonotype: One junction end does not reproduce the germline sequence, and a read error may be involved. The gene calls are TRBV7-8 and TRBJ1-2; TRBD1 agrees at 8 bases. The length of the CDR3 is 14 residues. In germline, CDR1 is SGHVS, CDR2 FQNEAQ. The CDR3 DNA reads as TGTGCCGGCAGCTTAAGCCAGGGGGCTTATGGCTACACCTTC. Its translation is CAGSLSQGAYGYTF.

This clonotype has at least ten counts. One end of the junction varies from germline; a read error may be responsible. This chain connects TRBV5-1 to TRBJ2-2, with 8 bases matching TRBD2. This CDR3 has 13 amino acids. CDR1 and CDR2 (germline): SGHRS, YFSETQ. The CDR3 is CASSPGGTGELFF. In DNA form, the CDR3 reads TGTGCCAGCTCCCCGGGAGGGACCGGGGAGCTGTTTTTT.

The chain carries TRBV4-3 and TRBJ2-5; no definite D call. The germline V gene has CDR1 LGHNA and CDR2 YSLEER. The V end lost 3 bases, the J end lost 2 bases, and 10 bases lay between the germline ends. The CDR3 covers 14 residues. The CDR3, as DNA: TGCGCCAGCAGCCACACCGGGCCTCAAGAGACCCAGTACTTC. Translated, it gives CASSHTGPQETQYF.

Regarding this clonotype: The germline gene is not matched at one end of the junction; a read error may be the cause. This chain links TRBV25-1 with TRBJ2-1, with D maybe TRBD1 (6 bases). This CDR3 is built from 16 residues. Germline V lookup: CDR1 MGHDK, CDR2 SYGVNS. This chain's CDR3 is CASSEGRQEIYNVQFF. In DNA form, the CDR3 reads TGTGCCAGCAGTGAGGGGAGACAGGAGATCTACAATGTGCAGTTCTTC.

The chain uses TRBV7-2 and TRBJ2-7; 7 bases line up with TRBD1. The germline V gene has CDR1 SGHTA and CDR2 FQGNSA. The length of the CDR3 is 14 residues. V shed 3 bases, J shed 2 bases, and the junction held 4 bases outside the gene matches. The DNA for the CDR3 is TGTGCCAGCAGCTTGGGACAGATTACCTACGAGCAGTACTTC. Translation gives CASSLGQITYEQYF.

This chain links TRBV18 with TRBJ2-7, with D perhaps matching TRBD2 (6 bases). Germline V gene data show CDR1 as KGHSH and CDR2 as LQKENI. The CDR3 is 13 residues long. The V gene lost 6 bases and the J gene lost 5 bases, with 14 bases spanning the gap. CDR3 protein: CASSRDLLNEQYF. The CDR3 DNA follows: TGTGCCAGCTCGCGGGACCTCTTAAACGAGCAGTACTTC.

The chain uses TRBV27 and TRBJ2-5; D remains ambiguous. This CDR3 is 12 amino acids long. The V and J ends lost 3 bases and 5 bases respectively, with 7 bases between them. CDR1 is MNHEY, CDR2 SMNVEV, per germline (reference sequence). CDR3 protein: CASSFMGETQYF. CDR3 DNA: TGTGCCAGCAGTTTTATGGGGGAGACCCAGTACTTC.

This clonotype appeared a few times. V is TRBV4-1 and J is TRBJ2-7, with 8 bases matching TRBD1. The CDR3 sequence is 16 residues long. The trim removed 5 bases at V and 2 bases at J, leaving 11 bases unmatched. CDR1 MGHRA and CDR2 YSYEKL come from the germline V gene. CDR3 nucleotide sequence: TGCGCCAGCAGCTTAGACCGGGACAGGACTACCTACGAGCAGTACTTC. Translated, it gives CASSLDRDRTTYEQYF.

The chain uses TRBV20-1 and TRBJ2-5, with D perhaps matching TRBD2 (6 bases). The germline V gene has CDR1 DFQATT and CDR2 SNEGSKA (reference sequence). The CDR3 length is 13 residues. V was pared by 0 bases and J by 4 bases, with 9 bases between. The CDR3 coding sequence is TGCAGTGCTAGAGAAGGCGGGATAGAGACCCAGTACTTC. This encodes CSAREGGIETQYF.

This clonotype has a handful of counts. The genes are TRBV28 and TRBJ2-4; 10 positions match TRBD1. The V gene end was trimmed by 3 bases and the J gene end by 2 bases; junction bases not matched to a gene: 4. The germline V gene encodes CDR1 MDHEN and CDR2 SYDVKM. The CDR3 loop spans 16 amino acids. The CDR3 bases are TGTGCCAGCAGTTTTCGGACAGGGGGAACCAAAAACATTCAGTACTTC. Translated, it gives CASSFRTGGTKNIQYF. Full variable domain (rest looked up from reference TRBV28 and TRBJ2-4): DVKVTQSSRYLVKRTGEKVFLECVQDMDHENMFWYRQDPGLGLRLIYFSYDVKMKEKGDIPEGYSVSREKKERFSLILESASTNQTSMYLCASSFRTGGTKNIQYFGAGTRLSVL.

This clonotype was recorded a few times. The CDR3 nucleotides are TGTGCCAGCAAGATCAGTGCTTCCTACGAGCAGTACTTC. This encodes CASKISASYEQYF. The J gene is TRBJ2-5, the V gene TRBV2; no definite D call. The DNA end lines up better with TRBJ2-7; the J call may be wrong. Germline loops: CDR1 SNHLY, CDR2 FYNNEI. This CDR3 has 13 residues.

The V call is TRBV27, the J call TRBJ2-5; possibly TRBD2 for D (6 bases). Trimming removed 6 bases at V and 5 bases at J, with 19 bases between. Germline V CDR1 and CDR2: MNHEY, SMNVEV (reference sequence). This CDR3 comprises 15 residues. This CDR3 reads CASRIQREFRETQYF. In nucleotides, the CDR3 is TGTGCCAGCAGAATACAACGGGAGTTTAGGGAGACCCAGTACTTC.

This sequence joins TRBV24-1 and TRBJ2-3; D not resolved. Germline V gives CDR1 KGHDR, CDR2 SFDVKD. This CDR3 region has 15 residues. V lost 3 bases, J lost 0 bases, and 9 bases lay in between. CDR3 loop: CATSDPKGSTDTQYF. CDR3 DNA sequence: TGTGCCACCAGTGATCCCAAGGGCAGCACAGATACGCAGTATTTT.

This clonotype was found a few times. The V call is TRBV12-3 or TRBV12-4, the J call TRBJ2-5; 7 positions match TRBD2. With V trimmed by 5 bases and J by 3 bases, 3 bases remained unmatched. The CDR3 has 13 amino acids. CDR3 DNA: TGTGCCAGCAGTCAGCGGGACGAAGAGACCCAGTACTTC. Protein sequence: CASSQRDEETQYF.

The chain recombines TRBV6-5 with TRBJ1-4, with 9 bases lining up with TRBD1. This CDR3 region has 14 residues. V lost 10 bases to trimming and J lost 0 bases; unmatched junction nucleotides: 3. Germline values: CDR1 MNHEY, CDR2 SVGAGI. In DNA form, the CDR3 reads TGTGCCACTCGACAGGGGGCAACTAATGAAAAACTGTTTTTT. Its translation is CATRQGATNEKLFF.

The CDR3 region is CASSSALDEQYF. The CDR3 DNA sequence: TGTGCCAGCAGCTCCGCCCTTGACGAGCAGTACTTC. V gene TRBV7-8 combines with J gene TRBJ2-7; D is unresolved. The CDR3 runs 12 residues. Germline loops: CDR1 SGHVS, CDR2 FQNEAQ. Trimming left V 4 bases short and J 5 bases short, with 9 bases between.

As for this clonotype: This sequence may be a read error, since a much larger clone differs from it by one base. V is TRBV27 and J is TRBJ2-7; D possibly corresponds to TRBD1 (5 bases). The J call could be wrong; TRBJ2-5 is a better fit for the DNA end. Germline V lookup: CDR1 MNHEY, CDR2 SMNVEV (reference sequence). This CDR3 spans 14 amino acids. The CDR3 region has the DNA TGTGCCAGCAGTAGGGGTGGTGTAGTCAAGACCCAGTACTTC. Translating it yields CASSRGGVVKTQYF.